This entry lists 14 T cell receptor beta chains sequenced from one sample in a study of Tregs in tolerant kidney transplant recipients (dated by TCRdb to about 2019). Libraries were made using the immunoSEQ multiplex PCR assay. TCRdb provides this immuneACCESS table in a form limited to in-frame rearrangements. Some clones are lacking; in checked studies, under half of them reflect an unresolved V gene, and why the rest are absent is not known. This sample's table carries around 32,000 clones. The leading ten clones occupy 1.8% of the sample. Related donors were used in the transplants with nonmyeloablative bone marrow transplantation, and mixed chimerism was transient in the human trials. Sequenced here: CD4+ T cells from blood (PBMCs), sampled 24 months after the transplant. These receptors came from a human patient who received a combined kidney and bone marrow transplant. After a transplant, some T cells may have been passed on by the graft donor.

With regard to this clone: The CDR3 end is not reached by the read, which stops 3 residues before it; the germline J gene fills it in. The chain employs TRBV5-1 and TRBJ2-7, with 12 positions matching TRBD1. V trimming: 3 bases; J trimming: 5 bases; junction bases outside the gene matches: 3. The germline gives CDR1 SGHRS, CDR2 YFSETQ. The CDR3 consists of 14 residues. The CDR3 sequence: CASSSGTGGHEQYF. The sequenced part of the CDR3 DNA is TGCGCCAGCAGCTCCGGGACAGGGGGCCACGAG. Together with reference TRBV5-1 and TRBJ2-7, the CDR3 gives the full variable domain: KAGVTQTPRYLIKTRGQQVTLSCSPISGHRSVSWYQQTPGQGLQFLFEYFSETQRNKGNFPGRFSGRQFSNSRSEMNVSTLELGDSALYLCASSSGTGGHEQYFGPGTRLTVT.

Notes on this clone: The read gets to within 3 residues of the CDR3 end, and the germline J gene fills in the rest. V gene TRBV19 combines with J gene TRBJ1-2; D call uncertain. With 5 bases removed from V and 3 bases from J, the gap between germline ends came to 10 bases. The CDR3 is 13 amino acids. Germline CDR1 and CDR2: LNHDA and SQIVND (reference sequence). CDR3 region: CASSPQYHYGYTF. The CDR3 DNA, read in part, is TGTGCCAGTAGTCCACAGTACCACTATGGC. The variable domain in full, with the rest retrieved from reference TRBV19 and TRBJ1-2, is DGGITQSPKYLFRKEGQNVTLSCEQNLNHDAMYWYRQDPGQGLRLIYYSQIVNDFQKGDIAEGYSVSREKKESFPLTVTSAQKNPTAFYLCASSPQYHYGYTFGSGTRLTVV.

Of note for this clone: Read coverage stops 3 residues before the CDR3 terminus; the germline J gene supplies the remainder. The chain uses TRBV11-2 and TRBJ1-5; D might be TRBD1 (6 bases). V was pared by 0 bases and J by 5 bases, with 8 bases between. Germline V lookup: CDR1 SGHAT, CDR2 FQNNGV. The CDR3 covers 14 residues. The CDR3 region is CASSLEAGDQPQHF. CDR3 DNA, as far as it was read: TGTGCCAGCAGCTTAGAGGCAGGGGATCAGCCC.

Note on this clone: The observed sequence ends 3 residues before the CDR3 terminus, with the missing tail filled in from the germline J gene. The rearrangement links TRBV29-1 to TRBJ1-4, with D maybe TRBD1 (6 bases). Germline V gene data show CDR1 as SQVTM and CDR2 as ANQGSEA. The CDR3 consists of 13 residues. Trimming removed 5 bases at V and 4 bases at J, with 11 bases between. The CDR3 region is CSVCQGGNEKLFF. The sequenced part of the CDR3 DNA is TGCAGCGTTTGTCAAGGGGGTAATGAAAAA.

Points on this clone: The read gets to within 3 residues of the CDR3 end, and the germline J gene fills in the rest. The chain links TRBV20-1 to TRBJ2-5; 13 bases are shared with TRBD2. V trimming: 0 bases; J trimming: 0 bases; junction bases outside the gene matches: 4. The germline V gene has CDR1 DFQATT and CDR2 SNEGSKA (reference sequence). The CDR3 totals 17 residues. CDR3 region: CSARDPGLAGYQETQYF. The part of the CDR3 DNA that was read is TGCAGTGCTAGAGATCCGGGACTAGCGGGGTACCAAGAGACC.

A note on this clone: The read finishes 3 residues shy of the CDR3 end, and the germline J gene is used to complete it. The chain combines TRBV19 with TRBJ2-3, with TRBD2 matching 7 bases. The CDR3 spans 14 residues. CDR1 and CDR2 from the germline V gene are LNHDA and SQIVND (reference sequence). J gave up 4 bases and V 7 bases, and 8 bases lay outside the gene matches. The part of the CDR3 DNA that was read is TGTGCCAGTACCCCAGGGAGGGTCGCAGATACG. Translating it yields CASTPGRVADT. The entire CDR3 reads CASTPGRVADTQYF.

A remark on this clone: From the germline J gene comes the end of the CDR3, since the read stops 3 residues before it. The V call is TRBV6-1, the J call TRBJ1-2; TRBD1 matches 9 bases. The length of the CDR3 is 14 residues. The germline V gene encodes CDR1 MNHNS and CDR2 SASEGT. V lost 4 bases to trimming and J lost 2 bases; unmatched junction nucleotides: 2. The DNA read from the CDR3 is TGTGCCAGCAGTGGCGGGACAGGGAACTATGGC. It translates to CASSGGTGNYG. The whole CDR3 protein reads CASSGGTGNYGYTF.

As for this clone: The read terminates 3 residues before the CDR3 end, so the remaining end is supplied by the germline J gene. V and J are TRBV28 and TRBJ2-7; perhaps TRBD1 as D (6 bases). Per the germline V gene, CDR1 is MDHEN and CDR2 is SYDVKM. The CDR3 loop spans 15 amino acids. Trimming left V 4 bases short and J 3 bases short, with 16 bases between. Here the CDR3 reads CASSYTGPKVYEQYF. The CDR3 bases that were read are TGTGCCAGCAGTTATACAGGGCCAAAGGTCTACGAG.

As to this clone: The read stops 3 residues short of the end of the CDR3; the missing end is completed from the germline J gene. The chain joins TRBV5-1 to TRBJ2-3; maybe TRBD1 (5 bases). The CDR3 loop spans 14 amino acids. Trimming shortened V by 4 bases and J by 3 bases, and 12 bases separated the two germline ends. Germline CDR1 is SGHRS and CDR2 is YFSETQ. This CDR3 reads CASSIRQLTDTQYF. CDR3 bases read: TGCGCCAGCAGCATCAGACAGCTAACAGATACG. Full variable domain (rest looked up from reference TRBV5-1 and TRBJ2-3): KAGVTQTPRYLIKTRGQQVTLSCSPISGHRSVSWYQQTPGQGLQFLFEYFSETQRNKGNFPGRFSGRQFSNSRSEMNVSTLELGDSALYLCASSIRQLTDTQYFGPGTRLTVL.

On this clone itself: The read is 3 residues too short to cover the CDR3 end, so that end is filled in from the germline J gene. The chain employs TRBV2 and TRBJ1-6; TRBD1 might be the D (5 bases). This CDR3 is 15 amino acids long. In germline, CDR1 is SNHLY, CDR2 FYNNEI. With 6 bases removed from V and 7 bases from J, the gap between germline ends came to 16 bases. The CDR3 reads CASSGRQGLNSPLHF. The sequenced part of the CDR3 DNA is TGTGCCAGCAGCGGAAGGCAGGGCCTAAATTCACCC.

For this clone: The read gets to within 3 residues of the CDR3 end, and the germline J gene fills in the rest. V is TRBV20-1 and J is TRBJ2-3; 11 bases line up with TRBD2. CDR3 length: 17 residues. Germline CDR1 reads DFQATT; CDR2 reads SNEGSKA (reference sequence). J gave up 0 bases and V 1 base, and 6 bases lay outside the gene matches. CDR3 region: CSARGGTSGSSTDTQYF. Partial CDR3 DNA: TGCAGTGCTAGAGGAGGGACTAGCGGTTCTAGCACAGATACG.

Comments on this clone: The observed sequence ends 3 residues before the CDR3 terminus, with the missing tail filled in from the germline J gene. The chain is built from TRBV19 and TRBJ1-4, with 9 nucleotides matching TRBD1. With 9 bases clipped from V and 0 bases from J, the junction kept 8 bases outside the gene matches. CDR1 is LNHDA, CDR2 SQIVND, per germline (reference sequence). CDR3 size: 16 residues. The DNA read from the CDR3 is TGTGCCAGCCGGGGGACAGGGACTGCAACTAATGAAAAA. Its protein product is CASRGTGTATNEK. The CDR3 in full is CASRGTGTATNEKLFF.

In the case of this clone: The read finishes 3 residues shy of the CDR3 end, and the germline J gene is used to complete it. V and J are TRBV10-1 and TRBJ2-2; D is unresolved. Germline values: CDR1 WNHNN, CDR2 SYGVQD (reference sequence). The CDR3 contains 15 residues. The V end lost 2 bases, the J end lost 0 bases, and 7 bases lay between the germline ends. The CDR3 loop reads CASSEDTANTGELFF. Partial CDR3 DNA: TGCGCCAGCAGTGAGGACACTGCGAACACCGGGGAG.

Worth noting for this clone: Read data end 3 residues before the CDR3 end; the end is taken from the germline J gene. This chain uses TRBV20-1 with TRBJ1-2, with TRBD1 matching 8 bases. The CDR3 totals 11 residues. Looked up from germline, CDR1 is DFQATT and CDR2 is SNEGSKA (reference sequence). The sequenced CDR3 bases are TGCAGTGCGGCAGGGGGCTTGGGC. This sequence encodes CSAAGGLG. The entire CDR3 is CSAAGGLGYTF.